This is a list of T cell receptor beta chains from one sample in a study of cytomegalovirus exposure and HLA in healthy donors. Assay: immunoSEQ multiplex PCR; the TCRdb copy retains only in-frame clones and omits some. The table has under 150,000 clones, around 80% seen once. Input material: PBMCs. Every receptor here comes from a boy younger than 10 in good health and CMV-seronegative. Each CDR3 is given with its conserved first and last residue. The D gene is left open where the match is weak.

J: TRBJ1-5; V: TRBV7-6; D: TRBD1; CDR3: CASSLAGTGNQPQHF; DNA: TGTGCCAGCAGCTTAGCCGGGACAGGGAATCAGCCCCAGCATTTT
J: TRBJ1-5; V: TRBV6-1; D: TRBD1; CDR3: CASSVTGGGSQPQHF; DNA: TGTGCCAGCAGTGTAACAGGGGGGGGGAGTCAGCCCCAGCATTTT
J: TRBJ1-2; V: TRBV15; D: -; CDR3: CATETRDNPNYGYTF; DNA: TGTGCCACGGAGACCAGGGACAACCCTAACTATGGCTACACCTTC
J: TRBJ1-1; V: TRBV13; D: TRBD1; CDR3: CASSHLGQGGAEAFF; DNA: TGTGCCAGCAGCCATCTGGGACAGGGGGGCGCTGAAGCTTTCTTT
J: TRBJ1-1; V: TRBV9; D: -; CDR3: CASSVSGETEAFF; DNA: TGTGCCAGCAGCGTATCAGGGGAAACTGAAGCTTTCTTT
J: TRBJ2-5; V: TRBV10-2; D: -; CDR3: CASSDPQETQYF; DNA: TGCGCCAGCAGTGACCCGCAAGAGACCCAGTACTTC
J: TRBJ1-2; V: TRBV30; D: -; CDR3: CACTSQRTNYGYTF; DNA: TGTGCCTGCACCAGTCAGCGGACCAACTATGGCTACACCTTC
J: TRBJ2-5; V: TRBV5-4; D: TRBD2; CDR3: CASSLVGTRGETQYF; DNA: TGTGCCAGCAGCTTGGTCGGGACTAGGGGAGAGACCCAGTACTTC
J: TRBJ2-3; V: TRBV7-3; D: -; CDR3: CASSLANTDTQYF; DNA: TGTGCCAGCAGCTTAGCTAACACAGATACGCAGTATTTT
J: TRBJ1-1; V: TRBV6-5; D: TRBD1; CDR3: CASSDFRDRAEAFF; DNA: TGTGCCAGCAGTGACTTCCGGGACAGAGCTGAAGCTTTCTTT
J: TRBJ2-2; V: TRBV30; D: -; CDR3: CAWAGNIGELFF; DNA: TGTGCCTGGGCAGGTAACATCGGGGAGCTGTTTTTT
J: TRBJ1-1; V: TRBV10-3; D: -; CDR3: CAISESTWGVSNTEAFF; DNA: TGTGCCATCAGTGAGTCGACGTGGGGGGTATCGAACACTGAAGCTTTCTTT